The following is a T cell receptor (beta chain) sequence with its context. Its specific antigen is unknown. No base quality information exists; no much larger clone differs at one position. Library generation was performed with the immunoSEQ multiplex PCR assay. The immuneACCESS repertoire file appears here via TCRdb, limited to in-frame rearrangements. These files lack a portion of the clones; in checked studies, under half of the deficit traces to unresolved V genes, and the cause of the others is not known. The sample includes around 100,000 clones, with about four fifths observed a single time. The ten largest clones add up to about 3.3% of the sample. The data originate from a study of radiotherapy plus CTLA-4 blockade in lung cancer (dated by TCRdb to between 2018 and 2020). With respect to the entire study: Objective responses occurred in roughly 19% of enrolled patients, and around 29% achieved disease control. Results the study describes overall, beyond this receptor: After treatment with radiotherapy and ipilimumab, TCR clones that originated in tumors expanded in peripheral blood. Increased serum interferon-beta after radiation, together with early dynamic changes in blood T cell clones, were reported to be the strongest predictors of response.

V and J lose 2 bases and 4 bases, and a span of 5 bases separates them. The CDR3 starts with the cysteine, ends with the phenylalanine, and has 12 residues. Here the CDR3 DNA is all that survives: 36 bases in frame from base 1. From a lookup of the germline V gene, CDR1 and CDR2 are KGHSH and LQKENI. In this study, focal radiation therapy paired with CTLA-4 blockade (ipilimumab) was tested in patients who had chemo-refractory metastatic non-small-cell lung cancer. The rearranged segments are TRBV18 and TRBJ1-1, with TRBD1 tentatively as D gene (5 bases match). Sample: peripheral blood, taken from a patient treated with radiotherapy plus ipilimumab. The receptor's source is a human donor with non-small cell lung cancer that progressed on radiotherapy plus ipilimumab. Some clones in this sample may be carry-over from other donors' samples. The CDR3 reads CASSPTGTEAFF. DNA sequence: TGTGCCAGCTCACCAACAGGCACTGAAGCTTTCTTT.